Following are 17 T cell receptor beta chains from one sample sequenced in a study of T cell clonality in common variable immunodeficiency. Profiling relied on immunoSEQ multiplex PCR, and the TCRdb table lists in-frame clones only, not all of them. This repertoire holds 40,000 to 50,000 clones, and none appear only once. Sequenced input: peripheral blood mononuclear cells. These receptor sequences come from a person aged 18 to 75 in good health.

This clone was counted at least ten times. The read gets to within 3 residues of the CDR3 end, and the germline J gene fills in the rest. The chain is built from TRBV19 and TRBJ1-5; TRBD1 might be the D (6 bases). This CDR3 contains 13 residues. V lost 9 bases, J lost 7 bases, and 16 bases lay in between. In germline, CDR1 is LNHDA, CDR2 SQIVND (reference sequence). CDR3 protein: CASQKGVRQPQHF. The CDR3 bases that were read are TGTGCCAGCCAGAAGGGGGTTCGACAGCCC. Full variable domain (outside the CDR3, taken from reference TRBV19 and TRBJ1-5): DGGITQSPKYLFRKEGQNVTLSCEQNLNHDAMYWYRQDPGQGLRLIYYSQIVNDFQKGDIAEGYSVSREKKESFPLTVTSAQKNPTAFYLCASQKGVRQPQHFGDGTRLSIL.

In this sample, this clone turned up many times. The read comes to an end 3 residues before the CDR3 does, leaving the germline J gene to fill in the end. The J gene is TRBJ2-7, the V gene TRBV5-6; possible D gene TRBD1, 6 bases. CDR1 is SGHDT, CDR2 YYEEEE, per germline. V lost 4 bases to trimming and J lost 6 bases, with 14 bases between them. This CDR3 contains 13 residues. CDR3 residues: CASSTIQGSEQYF. The part of the CDR3 DNA that was read is TGTGCCAGCAGCACTATACAGGGCTCCGAG.

The sample holds many counts of this clone. The read is 3 residues too short to cover the CDR3 end, so that end is filled in from the germline J gene. The chain links TRBV5-1 to TRBJ1-2, with 7 bases aligning to TRBD1. After removal of 5 bases from V and 2 bases from J, the junction contained 9 bases not matched to a gene. The CDR3 has 15 amino acids. CDR1 is SGHRS and CDR2 is YFSETQ in the germline V gene. The sequenced part of the CDR3 DNA is TGCGCCAGCAGGCATGATTGGGACAGAAACTATGGC. This codes for CASRHDWDRNYG. The whole CDR3 reads CASRHDWDRNYGYTF.

This clone was observed many times. The sequence runs out 3 residues before the end of the CDR3; the remainder is reconstructed from the germline J gene. The J gene is TRBJ1-1, the V gene TRBV5-4; D ambiguous. Per germline, CDR1 SGHNT and CDR2 YYREEE (reference sequence). V was pared by 5 bases and J by 6 bases, with 8 bases between. This CDR3 has 11 residues. The DNA read from the CDR3 is TGTGCCAGCAGGTACGGGGCTGAA. It yields the protein CASRYGAE. The entire CDR3 protein is CASRYGAEAFF.

CDR3 protein: CSAGRGHLRSEQYF. The sequenced CDR3 bases are TGCAGTGCGGGAAGGGGACACCTTCGGAGCGAG. The chain uses TRBV20-1 and TRBJ2-7, with D tentatively TRBD1 (6 bases). Sequencing ends 3 residues short of the CDR3 end; the germline J gene provides the rest. Germline CDR1 reads DFQATT; CDR2 reads SNEGSKA (reference sequence). The CDR3 runs 14 residues. Trimming cost V 6 bases and J 6 bases, with 21 bases left between them.

The sample holds many counts of this clone. With the read ending 3 residues before the CDR3 end, the germline J gene is used to fill in that end. V gene TRBV20-1 combines with J gene TRBJ2-3; 13 bases are shared with TRBD2. Germline lookup yields CDR1 DFQATT and CDR2 SNEGSKA (reference sequence). CDR3 length equals 18 residues. V lost 5 bases, J lost 2 bases, and 13 bases stayed unmatched. The CDR3 bases that were read are TGCAGTGCTCACCAGACTAGCGGGGGGCAGAGGACCACAGATACG. Its translation: CSAHQTSGGQRTTDT. The CDR3 reads in full as CSAHQTSGGQRTTDTQYF.

Many counts were recorded for this clone. The read gets to within 3 residues of the CDR3 end, and the germline J gene fills in the rest. The genes are TRBV4-2 and TRBJ1-1, with D unresolved. Germline lookup yields CDR1 LGHNA and CDR2 YNFKEQ. The V and J ends lost 1 base and 4 bases respectively, with 10 bases between them. The CDR3 length is 14 residues. The CDR3 bases that were read are TGTGCCAGCAGCCAAGGAGACGGGGTCACTGAA. This translates into CASSQGDGVTE. The entire CDR3 protein reads CASSQGDGVTEAFF.

This clone showed up many times. The CDR3 is cut off 3 residues early in the read; its end comes from the germline J gene. The gene calls are TRBV5-1 and TRBJ1-1, with D perhaps matching TRBD1 (5 bases). Germline lookup yields CDR1 SGHRS and CDR2 YFSETQ. The V gene lost 7 bases and the J gene lost 1 base, with 20 bases spanning the gap. The CDR3 runs to 16 residues. The CDR3 DNA, read in part, is TGCGCCAGCCAGACTTCTCCGGGACTCGAGAACACTGAA. Translating gives CASQTSPGLENTE. The whole CDR3 sequence reads CASQTSPGLENTEAFF.

This clone was seen repeatedly, ten times or more. Read data end 3 residues before the CDR3 end; the end is taken from the germline J gene. V usage is TRBV28 and J usage is TRBJ2-7; D is unresolved. The ends were cut back, 4 bases at V and 2 bases at J, with 9 bases in the middle. The CDR3 spans 13 residues. Germline V gene data show CDR1 as MDHEN and CDR2 as SYDVKM. The covered CDR3 bases are TGTGCCAGCAGTTCTTACAATGCCTACGAG. Translation gives CASSSYNAYE. The complete CDR3 reads CASSSYNAYEQYF.

This clone was detected many times. The observed sequence ends 3 residues before the CDR3 terminus, with the missing tail filled in from the germline J gene. The chain recombines TRBV18 with TRBJ2-5; D remains unclear. Trimming removed 5 bases at V and 2 bases at J, with 9 bases between. The CDR3 is 13 amino acids. Germline lookup yields CDR1 KGHSH and CDR2 LQKENI. The part of the CDR3 DNA that was read is TGTGCCAGCTCAGGTTCCAGTCAAGAGACC. Protein: CASSGSSQET. The whole CDR3 protein reads CASSGSSQETQYF.

There are many counts of this clone. The read terminates 3 residues ahead of where the CDR3 ends, so the germline J gene completes it. This chain connects TRBV5-1 to TRBJ2-7; TRBD1 matches 7 bases. CDR1 is SGHRS, CDR2 YFSETQ, per germline. This CDR3 has 15 residues. Trimming removed 2 bases from V and 2 bases from J; junction bases left unmatched: 7. The CDR3 bases that were read are TGCGCCAGCAGCTTCGGGACAGAGAATACCTACGAG. Translating gives CASSFGTENTYE. The CDR3 in its entirety is CASSFGTENTYEQYF.

About this clone itself: The read ends 3 residues early relative to the CDR3; the germline J gene fills the gap. The rearrangement uses TRBV19 and TRBJ1-5, with 12 bases identical to TRBD1. The CDR3 runs to 17 residues. Trimming cost V 2 bases and J 6 bases; bases outside gene matches: 8. Germline assignment: CDR1 LNHDA and CDR2 SQIVND (reference sequence). The chain's CDR3 is CASSISSGTGGFQPQHF. Incomplete CDR3 DNA: TGTGCCAGTAGTATAAGTAGCGGGACAGGGGGCTTTCAGCCC.

This clone was found many times. The read ends 3 residues early relative to the CDR3; the germline J gene fills the gap. The chain has TRBV18 and TRBJ2-2, with D possibly being TRBD1 (5 bases). Germline values: CDR1 KGHSH, CDR2 LQKENI. This CDR3 spans 15 amino acids. Trimming pared 3 bases from V and 3 bases from J, leaving 11 bases between. The CDR3 DNA, read in part, is TGTGCCAGCTCACCGAAGACAGAGTACACCGGGGAG. The encoded protein is CASSPKTEYTGE. The complete CDR3 protein is CASSPKTEYTGELFF.

This clone has only a few counts. The DNA ends 3 residues before the CDR3 does, and the rest of the CDR3 is filled in from the germline J gene. The chain carries TRBV2 and TRBJ2-2, with 9 nucleotides matching TRBD1. This CDR3 has 16 amino acids. Germline V CDR1 and CDR2: SNHLY, FYNNEI. The CDR3 protein is CASSEGDRVRGEKLFF. The CDR3 bases that were read are TGTGCCAGCAGTGAGGGGGACAGGGTGAGGGGTGAAAAG.

This clone was recorded at least ten times. From the germline J gene comes the end of the CDR3, since the read stops 3 residues before it. The V call is TRBV3-1 (or the pseudogene TRBV3-2), the J call TRBJ1-6, with a weak D call TRBD1 (5 bases). In germline, CDR1 is LGHDT, CDR2 YNNKEL (reference sequence). The CDR3 extends over 14 amino acids. The CDR3 bases that were read are TGTGCCAGCAGTACCATGGGGCCCGGAGGGCCC. This sequence encodes CASSTMGPGGP. The entire CDR3 protein reads CASSTMGPGGPLHF.

Concerning this clone itself: The CDR3 goes on 3 residues after the read ends, and that part is filled in from the germline J gene. The chain carries TRBV7-6 and TRBJ1-2, with a weak D call TRBD1 (6 bases). CDR1 is SGHVS and CDR2 is FNYEAQ in the germline V gene. The CDR3 extends over 15 amino acids. The DNA read from the CDR3 is TGTGCCAGCAGCTTATCGCGGGGGGGCCGGGATACC. Amino acid sequence: CASSLSRGGRDT. The full CDR3 protein is CASSLSRGGRDTYTF. Using reference TRBV7-6 and TRBJ1-2 for the parts outside the CDR3, the full variable domain is GAGVSQSPRYKVTKRGQDVALRCDPISGHVSLYWYRQALGQGPEFLTYFNYEAQQDKSGLPNDRFSAERPEGSISTLTIQRTEQRDSAMYRCASSLSRGGRDTYTFGSGTRLTVV.

Comment on this clone: The read ends 3 residues before the CDR3 terminus; that terminus is restored from the germline J gene. The rearrangement uses TRBV19 and TRBJ2-4; 11 nucleotides agree with TRBD1. There are 15 residues in the CDR3. In germline, CDR1 is LNHDA, CDR2 SQIVND (reference sequence). The CDR3 DNA, read in part, is TGTGCCAGTAGTATAGGGACAGGGGGCAACTATGGT. Protein: CASSIGTGGNYG. The full-length CDR3 reads as CASSIGTGGNYGQYF.